This paragraph reports one T cell receptor beta chain. The data were obtained in a study of blood T cell repertoires in COVID-19. Study-wide context: PBMCs, B-cell-depleted T cells, or T cells were the source of the cDNA or gDNA that made up the material.

The protocol was immunoSEQ multiplex PCR, while the TCRdb copy is restricted to in-frame clones and leaves out a portion. The sample yields approximately 180,000 clones, about 85% seen once. Recruited during active infection, patients (from Seattle) were subsequently followed longitudinally. Sequencing was carried out using peripheral blood. This clonotype was obtained from a person between 70 and 80 years old with COVID-19, enrolled during active disease.

The CDR3: CASSFSESYNEQFF. The DNA of the CDR3 is TGTGCCAGCAGCTTTTCTGAGAGTTACAATGAGCAGTTCTTC. The gene calls are TRBV7-9 and TRBJ2-1; no clear D gene. V was trimmed by 3 bases and J by 4 bases, leaving 10 bases between them. CDR3 length equals 14 residues. Per the germline V gene, CDR1 is SEHNR and CDR2 is FQNEAQ (reference sequence). The full variable domain, its missing parts supplied by reference TRBV7-9 and TRBJ2-1, is DTGVSQNPRHKITKRGQNVTFRCDPISEHNRLYWYRQTLGQGPEFLTYFQNEAQLEKSRLLSDRFSAERPKGSFSTLEIQRTEQGDSAMYLCASSFSESYNEQFFGPGTRLTVL.